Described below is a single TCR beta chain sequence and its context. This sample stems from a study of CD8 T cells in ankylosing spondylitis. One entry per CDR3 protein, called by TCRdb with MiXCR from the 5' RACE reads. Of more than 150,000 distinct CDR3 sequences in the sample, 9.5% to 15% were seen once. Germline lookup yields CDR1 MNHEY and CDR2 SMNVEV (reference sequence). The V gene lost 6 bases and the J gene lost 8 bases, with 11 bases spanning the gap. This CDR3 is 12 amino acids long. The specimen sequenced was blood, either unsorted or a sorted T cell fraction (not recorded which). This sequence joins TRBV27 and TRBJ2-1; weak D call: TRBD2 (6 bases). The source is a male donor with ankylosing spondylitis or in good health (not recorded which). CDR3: CASSRLGDEQFF. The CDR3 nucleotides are TGTGCCAGCAGCCGACTAGGCGATGAGCAGTTCTTC.